These 20 T cell receptor beta chains were all obtained from the same sample, sequenced in a study of CD8+ T cells in alopecia areata. Sequencing relied on a cDNA template that was reverse transcribed from extracted RNA. Assay: immunoSEQ multiplex PCR; the TCRdb copy retains only in-frame clones and omits some. In the table there are approximately 98,000 clones, approximately 50% of which are singletons. The sample was NKG2D-low CD8+ T cells sorted from blood. The receptor source for this set is a human donor with alopecia areata.

The chain is built from TRBV28 and TRBJ2-7, with D hard to call. V was cut by 6 bases and J by 7 bases, with 13 bases left in between. The CDR3 length is 12 residues. CDR1 and CDR2 from the germline V gene are MDHEN and SYDVKM. The CDR3 loop reads CASRRPGWEQYF. For the CDR3, the DNA is TGTGCCAGCAGGCGGCCGGGCTGGGAGCAGTACTTC.

J is TRBJ2-1 and V is TRBV28; 9 positions agree with TRBD2. This CDR3 spans 13 amino acids. The V gene's germline CDR1 is MDHEN and CDR2 SYDVKM. V gave up 3 bases and J gave up 9 bases; unmatched junction bases: 3. In DNA, the CDR3 is TGTGCCAGCAGTTTTCTAGCGGGACCTGAGCAGTTCTTC. Its translation is CASSFLAGPEQFF.

The rearrangement joins TRBV6-5 to TRBJ2-7; D may be TRBD1 (5 bases). The CDR3 covers 14 residues. V lost 2 bases, J lost 6 bases, and 14 bases lay in between. Per the germline V gene, CDR1 is MNHEY and CDR2 is SVGAGI. The CDR3: CASSYGVKGSEQYF. CDR3 coding DNA: TGTGCCAGCAGTTACGGCGTCAAGGGGTCCGAGCAGTACTTC.

The rearrangement joins TRBV30 to TRBJ1-2; D gene uncertain. Looked up from germline, CDR1 is GTSNPN and CDR2 is SVGIG (reference sequence). V was cut by 1 base and J by 10 bases, with 10 bases left in between. The length of the CDR3 is 11 residues. The CDR3 loop reads CAWSALPDYTF. DNA of the CDR3: TGTGCCTGGAGTGCCCTCCCTGACTACACCTTC.

The rearrangement joins TRBV9 to TRBJ2-7; 14 bases align to TRBD2. J lost 3 bases, V lost 5 bases, and 4 bases had no gene match. Germline V gene data show CDR1 as SGDLS and CDR2 as YYNGEE. The CDR3 runs 15 residues. The CDR3 sequence is CASSGLAGGIYEQYF. CDR3 nucleotides: TGTGCCAGCAGTGGACTAGCGGGAGGTATCTACGAGCAGTACTTC.

This clone was counted only a few times. The chain is built from TRBV7-2 and TRBJ2-5; 7 positions match TRBD2. CDR1 and CDR2 from the germline V gene are SGHTA and FQGNSA. After removal of 0 bases from V and 2 bases from J, the junction contained 0 bases not matched to a gene. The CDR3 is made up of 14 amino acids. CDR3 coding DNA: TGTGCCAGCAGCTTAGCGGGACTACAAGAGACCCAGTACTTC. Its protein product is CASSLAGLQETQYF. Supplemented by reference TRBV7-2 and TRBJ2-5, the full variable domain reads GAGVSQSPSNKVTEKGKDVELRCDPISGHTALYWYRQSLGQGLEFLIYFQGNSAPDKSGLPSDRFSAERTGGSVSTLTIQRTQQEDSAVYLCASSLAGLQETQYFGPGTRLLVL.

As for this clone: Distinct nucleotide sequences in the sample also encode this CDR3. The V call is TRBV9, the J call TRBJ2-1; D gene unclear. The germline V and J ends were trimmed by 0 bases and 3 bases, with 4 bases remaining between them. Germline V gene data show CDR1 as SGDLS and CDR2 as YYNGEE. The CDR3 runs 13 residues. CDR3 bases: TGTGCCAGCAGCGTAGGGGTCTACAATGAGCAGTTCTTC. As protein: CASSVGVYNEQFF. The full variable domain, rest sourced from reference TRBV9 and TRBJ2-1, is DSGVTQTPKHLITATGQRVTLRCSPRSGDLSVYWYQQSLDQGLQFLIQYYNGEERAKGNILERFSAQQFPDLHSELNLSSLELGDSALYFCASSVGVYNEQFFGPGTRLTVL.

V usage is TRBV29-1 and J usage is TRBJ1-1; D is unclear. The CDR3 extends over 12 amino acids. Per germline, CDR1 SQVTM and CDR2 ANQGSEA. V was cut by 8 bases and J by 1 base, with 11 bases left in between. CDR3 in amino acids: CSYGTGNTEAFF. As DNA, the CDR3 is TGCAGCTACGGAACGGGGAACACTGAAGCTTTCTTT.

This sequence joins TRBV28 and TRBJ2-1; 16 nucleotides match TRBD2. The CDR3 spans 19 residues. Germline CDR1 is MDHEN and CDR2 is SYDVKM. V dropped 4 bases and J dropped 0; count of bases not matched to a gene: 6. The chain's CDR3 is CASSSPGLAGGSSYNEQFF. The CDR3 region has the DNA TGTGCCAGCAGTTCCCCGGGACTAGCGGGAGGGAGCTCCTACAATGAGCAGTTCTTC.

The chain carries TRBV19 and TRBJ1-2, with 7 bases matching TRBD1. Germline V gene lookup returns CDR1 LNHDA and CDR2 SQIVND (reference sequence). The CDR3 is made up of 12 amino acids. Unmatched junction bases numbered 6, after V lost 7 bases and J lost 7 bases. The CDR3 spells CASTTGAVGYTF. Written as DNA, the CDR3 is TGTGCCAGTACCACAGGGGCTGTTGGCTACACCTTC.

The chain has TRBV5-4 and TRBJ2-7; 8 bases are shared with TRBD1. The CDR3 is 16 amino acids. The germline V gene encodes CDR1 SGHNT and CDR2 YYREEE (reference sequence). V lost 0 bases, J lost 2 bases, and 7 bases stayed unmatched. CDR3 nucleotides: TGTGCCAGCAGCTTGGGGACAGGGATCCTAACCTACGAGCAGTACTTC. It encodes CASSLGTGILTYEQYF.

The V call is TRBV7-9, the J call TRBJ2-5; D not resolved. Near its end, the DNA agrees better with TRBJ2-7, so the J call may be wrong. The CDR3 has 12 residues. In germline, CDR1 is SEHNR, CDR2 FQNEAQ (reference sequence). The CDR3 coding sequence is TGTGCCAGCAGCCACACCTTCTACGAGCAGTACTTC. Its translation: CASSHTFYEQYF.

This clone has a handful of counts. V gene TRBV7-9 combines with J gene TRBJ2-7, with D perhaps matching TRBD1 (5 bases). Germline V gives CDR1 SEHNR, CDR2 FQNEAQ (reference sequence). Trimming took off 1 base at V and 4 bases at J, with 11 bases between the two ends. The length of the CDR3 is 14 residues. CDR3 sequence reads: CASSLEGGQYEQYF. The CDR3, as DNA: TGTGCCAGCAGCTTAGAAGGCGGACAATACGAGCAGTACTTC.

The J gene is TRBJ2-7, the V gene TRBV28; possible D gene TRBD1, 6 bases. Germline CDR1 reads MDHEN; CDR2 reads SYDVKM. The CDR3 totals 14 residues. V was pared by 2 bases and J by 1 base, with 9 bases between. CDR3 DNA: TGTGCCAGCAGTTTAGTAGGACAGTCCTACGAGCAGTACTTC. Translation: CASSLVGQSYEQYF.

J is TRBJ1-2 and V is TRBV27, with TRBD1 matching 8 bases. The trim removed 5 bases at V and 9 bases at J, leaving 5 bases unmatched. Germline CDR1 MNHEY, CDR2 SMNVEV (reference sequence). The length of the CDR3 is 12 residues. The CDR3 sequence is CASSPRTGSYTF. The CDR3 nucleotides read TGTGCCAGCAGTCCGCGGACAGGGAGCTACACCTTC.

J is TRBJ2-1 and V is TRBV6-1; 8 bases are a match to TRBD2. CDR1 is MNHNS, CDR2 SASEGT, per germline. The junction had 6 bases not matched to a gene; V was cut back by 4 bases and J by 1 base. The CDR3 has 16 residues. In DNA, the CDR3 is TGTGCCAGCAGTGTTCTGAGCGGGAGTTCCTACAATGAGCAGTTCTTC. Translation gives CASSVLSGSSYNEQFF.

The chain links TRBV7-6 to TRBJ2-7; D not resolved. This CDR3 region has 12 residues. Trimming took off 5 bases at V and 8 bases at J, with 13 bases between the two ends. Germline V lookup: CDR1 SGHVS, CDR2 FNYEAQ. The chain's CDR3 is CASSDHTVKQYF. CDR3 coding DNA: TGTGCCAGCAGCGATCACACGGTCAAGCAGTACTTC.

CDR3 bases: TGTGCCAGCAGCGGAGACGAAGGGTGGGAGCAAGAGACCCAGTACTTC. Translation: CASSGDEGWEQETQYF. The chain is built from TRBV9 and TRBJ2-5; possibly TRBD2 for D (5 bases). The CDR3 has 16 amino acids. V was cut by 3 bases and J by 2 bases, with 17 bases left in between. Germline values: CDR1 SGDLS, CDR2 YYNGEE.

The chain uses TRBV27 and TRBJ2-3; the match to TRBD1 covers 8 bases. Trimming took 3 bases from V and 9 from J; bases not matched to a gene: 14. This CDR3 region has 16 residues. Germline V gene sequence: CDR1 MNHEY, CDR2 SMNVEV (reference sequence). The CDR3 region has the DNA TGTGCCAGCAGTTTGCGGCGAACAGGGGGGACCGACACGCAGTATTTT. Protein sequence: CASSLRRTGGTDTQYF.

The rearrangement uses TRBV7-9 and TRBJ2-1; D is ambiguous. V dropped 5 bases and J dropped 6 bases, with 2 bases sitting between them. CDR3 size: 10 residues. The germline gives CDR1 SEHNR, CDR2 FQNEAQ (reference sequence). Here the CDR3 reads CASSINEQFF. The CDR3 region has the DNA TGTGCCAGCAGCATCAATGAGCAGTTCTTC. Drawing the rest from reference TRBV7-9 and TRBJ2-1, the complete variable domain is DTGVSQNPRHKITKRGQNVTFRCDPISEHNRLYWYRQTLGQGPEFLTYFQNEAQLEKSRLLSDRFSAERPKGSFSTLEIQRTEQGDSAMYLCASSINEQFFGPGTRLTVL.